Following are 19 T cell receptor beta chains from one sample sequenced in a study of neurological immune-mediated disorders. One entry per CDR3 protein, called by TCRdb with MiXCR from the 5' RACE reads. The data contain about 52,000 distinct CDR3 sequences, about 3.8% of them singletons. The sample comprised PBMCs. The receptors were sampled from a man between 60 and 70 years old with multiple sclerosis.

The sample holds many counts of this clonotype. This chain joins TRBV5-1 and TRBJ2-1; 7 positions agree with TRBD2. Germline loops: CDR1 SGHRS, CDR2 YFSETQ. This CDR3 has 14 residues. V lost 0 bases to trimming and J lost 8 bases; unmatched junction nucleotides: 5. The CDR3 sequence: CASSLDGGGDEQFF. The CDR3 nucleotides read TGCGCCAGCAGCTTGGATGGGGGAGGGGATGAGCAGTTCTTC.

This clonotype came up many times. The chain has TRBV5-1 and TRBJ1-4; D is unclear. Per the germline V gene, CDR1 is SGHRS and CDR2 is YFSETQ. The CDR3 spans 13 residues. V gave up 1 base and J gave up 6 bases, with 7 bases separating them. The CDR3 sequence is CASSLLSDEKLFF. The CDR3 coding sequence is TGCGCCAGCAGCTTGCTTTCGGATGAAAAACTGTTTTTT.

V usage is TRBV9 and J usage is TRBJ1-1; the D gene is possibly TRBD1 (6 bases). The CDR3 loop spans 14 amino acids. Trimming stripped 1 base from V and 6 bases from J, with 13 bases between. CDR1 is SGDLS, CDR2 YYNGEE, per germline. The CDR3 DNA reads TGTGCCAGCAGCGTAATTCAGGGGCCGTCTGAAGCTTTCTTT. The encoded protein is CASSVIQGPSEAFF.

This clonotype was detected many times. This chain links TRBV20-1 with TRBJ1-5; 9 bases are a match to TRBD1. Germline CDR1 reads DFQATT; CDR2 reads SNEGSKA (reference sequence). The V and J ends lost 7 bases and 4 bases, in that order; junction bases with no gene match: 8. The CDR3 runs 14 residues. CDR3 loop: CSVSSGTGNQPQHF. CDR3 in DNA: TGCAGTGTTTCCTCGGGGACAGGGAATCAGCCCCAGCATTTT.

This clonotype has a handful of counts. The chain combines TRBV7-2 with TRBJ2-7; D may be TRBD1 (6 bases). The V and J ends lost 2 bases and 6 bases respectively, with 17 bases between them. This CDR3 is 15 amino acids long. In germline, CDR1 is SGHTA, CDR2 FQGNSA. CDR3 DNA: TGTGCCAGCAGCTTAAAGCAGGGGCTAGTGGGCGAGCAGTACTTC. Encoded protein: CASSLKQGLVGEQYF.

This clonotype was picked up many times. The V and J genes are TRBV29-1 and TRBJ1-2; D may be TRBD1 (5 bases). This CDR3 is 10 amino acids long. V gave up 5 bases and J gave up 6 bases, with 7 bases separating them. Germline lookup yields CDR1 SQVTM and CDR2 ANQGSEA. The CDR3 DNA reads as TGCAGCGTTAAAGGGGATGGCTACACCTTC. This codes for CSVKGDGYTF.

Comments on this clonotype: A much larger clone differs by one base, so this may be a read error. This rearrangement joins TRBV20-1 to TRBJ1-1; D possibly corresponds to TRBD1 (5 bases). In germline, CDR1 is DFQATT, CDR2 SNEGSKA (reference sequence). The length of the CDR3 is 13 residues. V shed 7 bases and J shed 1 base, with 13 bases lying between them. CDR3 sequence (DNA): TGCAGTGATGGGGGTGACAGGAACACTGAAGCTTTCTTT. Protein product: CSDGGDRNTEAFF.

This clonotype was counted at least ten times. This sequence joins TRBV5-1 and TRBJ2-7, with 8 bases fitting TRBD2. V gave up 1 base and J gave up 5 bases; unmatched junction bases: 11. In germline, CDR1 is SGHRS, CDR2 YFSETQ. The CDR3 length is 16 residues. This chain's CDR3 is CASSLRASGSSHEQYF. The CDR3 DNA reads TGCGCCAGCAGCTTGAGGGCGAGCGGGAGTTCCCACGAGCAGTACTTC.

The table lists this clonotype with many counts. The chain links TRBV7-2 to TRBJ2-1; no definite D call. This CDR3 is built from 14 residues. V was pared by 5 bases and J by 2 bases, with 10 bases between. CDR1 SGHTA and CDR2 FQGNSA come from the germline V gene. The CDR3: CASSLLPAYNEQFF. The CDR3 DNA is TGTGCCAGCAGCCTCCTCCCTGCCTACAATGAGCAGTTCTTC.

This clonotype came up many times. The chain couples TRBV3-1 to TRBJ1-5; no firm D call. The CDR3 contains 16 residues. Germline V gives CDR1 LGHDT, CDR2 YNNKEL (reference sequence). The V gene lost 1 base and the J gene lost 2 bases, with 12 bases spanning the gap. The CDR3 DNA sequence: TGTGCCAGCAGCCAAGGGGCGCCCTCTGGCAATCAGCCCCAGCATTTT. Its protein product is CASSQGAPSGNQPQHF. Full variable domain (outside the CDR3, taken from reference TRBV3-1 and TRBJ1-5): DTAVSQTPKYLVTQMGNDKSIKCEQNLGHDTMYWYKQDSKKFLKIMFSYNNKELIINETVPNRFSPKSPDKAHLNLHINSLELGDSAVYFCASSQGAPSGNQPQHFGDGTRLSIL.

This clonotype was counted ten times or more. The chain joins TRBV19 to TRBJ1-1; no definite D call. CDR1 and CDR2 (germline): LNHDA, SQIVND (reference sequence). Trimming stripped 5 bases from V and 12 bases from J, with 25 bases between. There are 15 residues in the CDR3. CDR3 residues: CASSRSGSPPSETFF. The CDR3, as DNA: TGTGCCAGTAGTCGATCCGGGTCGCCTCCGAGCGAAACTTTCTTT. The entire variable domain, with the rest obtained from reference TRBV19 and TRBJ1-1, is as follows: DGGITQSPKYLFRKEGQNVTLSCEQNLNHDAMYWYRQDPGQGLRLIYYSQIVNDFQKGDIAEGYSVSREKKESFPLTVTSAQKNPTAFYLCASSRSGSPPSETFFGQGTRLTVV.

In this sample, this clonotype turned up many times. The chain links TRBV6-1 to TRBJ2-7; no clear D gene. The CDR3 is made up of 13 amino acids. Trimming took 6 bases from V and 0 from J, leaving 9 bases between them. CDR1 and CDR2 (germline): MNHNS, SASEGT. The CDR3 loop reads CASRGGSSYEQYF. The CDR3 coding sequence is TGTGCCAGCAGAGGCGGAAGCTCCTACGAGCAGTACTTC.

The chain uses TRBV15 and TRBJ2-7; D unclear. This CDR3 spans 13 amino acids. V shed 0 bases and J shed 6 bases, with 9 bases lying between them. The germline gives CDR1 LNHNV, CDR2 YYDKDF (reference sequence). The CDR3 protein is CATSREHQFEQYF. In DNA, the CDR3 is TGTGCCACCAGCAGAGAACATCAGTTCGAGCAGTACTTC.

This clonotype was observed many times. The chain has TRBV7-8 and TRBJ2-1, with 7 bases lining up with TRBD2. Germline values: CDR1 SGHVS, CDR2 FQNEAQ. V lost 5 bases and J lost 7; bases outside the gene matches: 8. This CDR3 has 14 amino acids. The DNA for the CDR3 is TGTGCCAGCAGCGAAGGACGGGAGGTGAATGAGCAGTTCTTC. Translation: CASSEGREVNEQFF.

The CDR3 loop reads CASSSRPTKQYGYTF. The CDR3 region has the DNA TGTGCCAGCAGTTCACGTCCCACTAAACAATATGGCTACACCTTC. The chain uses TRBV6-5 and TRBJ1-2; D gene ambiguous. V lost 4 bases and J lost 5, with 17 bases in between. Germline values: CDR1 MNHEY, CDR2 SVGAGI. CDR3 size: 15 residues.

This sequence joins TRBV5-1 and TRBJ2-7, with 7 bases lining up with TRBD2. The CDR3 runs 14 residues. The V segment lost 0 bases and the J segment 11 bases; nucleotides outside the gene matches: 11. Germline CDR1 is SGHRS and CDR2 is YFSETQ. CDR3 loop: CASSLAGGAAKEYF. In DNA, the CDR3 is TGCGCCAGCAGCTTGGCGGGGGGAGCGGCCAAGGAGTACTTC.

This clonotype was seen repeatedly, ten times or more. The chain employs TRBV7-2 and TRBJ2-2, with 14 nucleotides matching TRBD2. Germline CDR1 and CDR2: SGHTA and FQGNSA. J was trimmed by 6 bases and V by 1 base; bases with no gene match: 7. CDR3 size: 18 residues. CDR3 loop: CASSLVAGLAGVSGELFF. Written as DNA, the CDR3 is TGTGCCAGCAGCTTAGTAGCGGGACTAGCGGGAGTGTCCGGGGAGCTGTTTTTT.

This clonotype was seen at least ten times. V gene TRBV28 combines with J gene TRBJ1-2; a possible D gene is TRBD1 (6 bases). V dropped 7 bases and J dropped 6 bases, with 15 bases sitting between them. Per the germline V gene, CDR1 is MDHEN and CDR2 is SYDVKM. The CDR3 totals 13 residues. Written as DNA, the CDR3 is TGTGCCAGCAACTTCCAGGGGCGTGATGGCTACACCTTC. Its translation: CASNFQGRDGYTF.

This clonotype has at least ten counts. This chain uses TRBV20-1 with TRBJ1-5; 11 bases align to TRBD1. J lost 5 bases, V lost 6 bases, and 18 bases had no gene match. The CDR3 has 18 amino acids. CDR1 DFQATT and CDR2 SNEGSKA come from the germline V gene (reference sequence). The CDR3, as DNA: TGCAGTGCCATATCGCAGGACAGGGGGCAAGGTTCATATCAGCCCCAGCATTTT. Translated: CSAISQDRGQGSYQPQHF.